These T cell receptor beta chains were read from a single sample in a study of beta chain features in type 1 diabetes. Produced via immunoSEQ multiplex PCR; TCRdb's table is partial and in-frame only. The table records about 230,000 clones, 9.6% of them present only once. The source material was naive CD4+ T cells from blood. These receptors were obtained from a woman aged 18-29 years in good health. Both conserved end residues are part of each CDR3. Fields, in order: D gene, V gene, J gene, clone size, CDR3 protein, CDR3 DNA. A D gene is named only where the DNA matches it firmly. Rows give clone size only sometimes, using once, few, many, or a class for an expanded clone.

>TRBD1|TRBV6-6|TRBJ2-7|few
CASTSGQGGSYEQYF
TGTGCCAGCACTTCGGGACAGGGAGGATCCTACGAGCAGTACTTC
>-|TRBV12-5|TRBJ1-5|few
CASGFGSGNQPQHF
TGTGCTAGTGGTTTCGGGTCTGGCAATCAGCCCCAGCATTTT
>-|TRBV5-1|TRBJ1-3|few
CASRATSGNTIYF
TGCGCCAGCAGAGCCACCTCTGGAAACACCATATATTTT
>-|TRBV11-3|TRBJ2-4|few
CASSLEAGSNIQYF
TGTGCCAGCAGCTTAGAGGCAGGGTCAAACATTCAGTACTTC
>TRBD1|TRBV27|TRBJ2-7|-
CASSLRPWGQGFKEQYF
TGTGCCAGCAGTTTAAGGCCTTGGGGACAGGGTTTCAAGGAGCAGTACTTC
>TRBD1|TRBV7-2|TRBJ1-1|-
CASSLGGGAEAFF
TGTGCCAGCAGCTTAGGAGGGGGCGCCGAAGCTTTCTTT
>TRBD1|TRBV11-2|TRBJ2-7|few
CASSYVRTGSYEQYF
TGTGCCAGCAGTTATGTCCGGACAGGTTCCTACGAGCAGTACTTC
>-|TRBV2|TRBJ2-6|few
CASMGGSPGANVLTF
TGTGCCAGCATGGGGGGATCCCCTGGGGCCAACGTCCTGACTTTC
>TRBD2|TRBV5-1|TRBJ2-4|-
CASSVGGPSDKNIQYF
TGCGCCAGCAGTGTGGGAGGGCCGTCGGACAAAAACATTCAGTACTTC
>TRBD2|TRBV7-9|TRBJ2-2|few
CASGVRGASGELFF
TGTGCCAGCGGTGTGCGGGGGGCAAGCGGGGAGCTGTTTTTT
>-|TRBV20-1|TRBJ1-2|few
CSARDRYGYTF
TGCAGTGCTAGAGATCGGTATGGCTACACCTTC
>-|TRBV18|TRBJ1-1|few
CASSAAGLNTEAFF
TGTGCCAGCTCAGCCGCAGGGTTGAACACTGAAGCTTTCTTT
>-|TRBV5-1|TRBJ2-3|few
CASSPGLRGTDTQYF
TGCGCCAGCAGCCCCGGGTTACGGGGCACAGATACGCAGTATTTT
>TRBD2|TRBV10-2|TRBJ2-7|-
CASSRGTSGRRGYEQYF
TGCGCCAGCTCTCGGGGGACTAGCGGGAGAAGGGGCTACGAGCAGTACTTC
>TRBD1|TRBV2|TRBJ2-1|few
CARSPRRPGQGGNEQFF
TGTGCCAGATCCCCTCGGAGACCGGGACAGGGAGGCAATGAGCAGTTCTTC
>-|TRBV7-3|TRBJ1-1|few
CASSSDRLNTEAFF
TGTGCCAGCAGCTCCGACAGACTGAACACTGAAGCTTTCTTT
>-|TRBV15|TRBJ2-7|-
CATSSSLDLEQYF
TGTGCCACCAGCAGCAGTCTAGATCTCGAGCAGTACTTC
>TRBD1|TRBV10-3|TRBJ2-7|few
CASRETGNYEQYF
TGTGCCTCAAGAGAGACAGGGAACTACGAGCAGTACTTC
>TRBD2|TRBV7-3|TRBJ2-2|few
CASSLTSGVNTGELFF
TGTGCCAGCAGCTTAACTAGCGGGGTGAACACCGGGGAGCTGTTTTTT
>TRBD1|TRBV5-4|TRBJ2-7|-
CASSLQTGKNEQYF
TGTGCCAGCAGCTTACAGACAGGGAAGAACGAGCAGTACTTC
>-|TRBV2|TRBJ2-3|-
CARGEARGDTQYF
TGTGCCAGAGGGGAGGCCCGGGGAGATACGCAGTATTTT
>-|TRBV15|TRBJ2-3|-
CATSREGPQDTQYF
TGTGCCACCAGCAGAGAGGGCCCCCAAGATACGCAGTATTTT
>-|TRBV18|TRBJ2-7|few
CASSPETGTDEQYF
TGTGCCAGCTCACCAGAGACGGGTACTGACGAGCAGTACTTC
>TRBD2|TRBV4-2|TRBJ2-7|-
CASSLDGLAPRGSEQYF
TGTGCCAGCAGCCTTGACGGACTAGCGCCGCGGGGGAGCGAGCAGTACTTC
>-|TRBV7-9|TRBJ2-1|-
CASSSGLGQFF
TGTGCCAGCAGCTCAGGGTTGGGGCAGTTCTTC
>TRBD1|TRBV5-1|TRBJ1-2|few
CASSSAGGSGYTF
TGCGCCAGCAGCTCCGCAGGGGGTAGTGGCTACACCTTC